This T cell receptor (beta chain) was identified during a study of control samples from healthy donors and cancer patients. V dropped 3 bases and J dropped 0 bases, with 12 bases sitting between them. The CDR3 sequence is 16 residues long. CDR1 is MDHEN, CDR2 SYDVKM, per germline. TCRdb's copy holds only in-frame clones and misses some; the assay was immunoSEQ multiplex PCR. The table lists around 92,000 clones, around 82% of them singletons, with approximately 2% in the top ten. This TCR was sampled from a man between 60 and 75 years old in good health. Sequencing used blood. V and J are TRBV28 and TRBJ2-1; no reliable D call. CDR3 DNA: TGTGCCAGCAGTTTGGAGCGTACGAGCTCCTACAATGAGCAGTTCTTC. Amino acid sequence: CASSLERTSSYNEQFF.